One T cell receptor (beta chain) is described in this entry. What it binds is unknown. Repertoires were generated with immunoSEQ multiplex PCR, while TCRdb's copy carries only in-frame clones and drops some. The data show a few hundred thousand clones, around 97% seen once. The data were obtained in a study of shared clonotypes between healthy human individuals. The CDR3 contains 16 residues. CDR1 is MDHEN, CDR2 SYDVKM, per germline. The V gene lost 6 bases and the J gene lost 3 bases, with 18 bases spanning the gap. Findings of the study overall: Some clonotypes were shared by all four sorted-subset donors, while others were not shared. The non-shared ones had lower generation probabilities than the shared ones. Represented diversity, genetic and exposure-history alike, was limited by few donors.

The source is a woman between 25 and 40 years old in good health. The sequencing sample was made of naive CD4+ T cells sorted from blood. Stated subset: CD45RA+ positively selected. The chain has TRBV28 and TRBJ1-5; D unclear. The CDR3 sequence: CASSLVPMNHNQPQHF. The CDR3 DNA sequence: TGTGCCAGCAGCTTAGTTCCCATGAACCACAATCAGCCCCAGCATTTT.